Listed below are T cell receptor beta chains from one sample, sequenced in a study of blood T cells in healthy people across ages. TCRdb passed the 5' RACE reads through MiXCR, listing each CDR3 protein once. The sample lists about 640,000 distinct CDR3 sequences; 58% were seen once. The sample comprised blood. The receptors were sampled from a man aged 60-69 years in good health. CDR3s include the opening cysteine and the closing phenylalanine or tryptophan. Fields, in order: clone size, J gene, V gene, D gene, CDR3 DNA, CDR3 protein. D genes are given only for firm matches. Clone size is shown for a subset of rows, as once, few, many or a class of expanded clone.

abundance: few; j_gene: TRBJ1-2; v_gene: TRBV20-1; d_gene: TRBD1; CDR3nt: TGCAGTGCTCGCGGACAGGGTAGAGGCTATGGCTACACCTTC; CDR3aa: CSARGQGRGYGYTF
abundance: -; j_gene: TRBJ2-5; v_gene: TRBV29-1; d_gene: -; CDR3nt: TGCAGCGCTGCGGACGTGGGGGAGACCCAGTACTTC; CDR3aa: CSAADVGETQYF
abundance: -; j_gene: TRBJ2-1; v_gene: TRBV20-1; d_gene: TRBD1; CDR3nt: TGCAGTGCCGGACAGGGAGACGATGAGCAGTTCTTC; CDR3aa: CSAGQGDDEQFF
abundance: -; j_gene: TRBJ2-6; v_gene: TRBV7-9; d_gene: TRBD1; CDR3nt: TGTGCCAGCAGCTGGGGAGTGGGACAGGGAACTTCTGGGGCCAACGTCCTGACTTTC; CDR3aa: CASSWGVGQGTSGANVLTF
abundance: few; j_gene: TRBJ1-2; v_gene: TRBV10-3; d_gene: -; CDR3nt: TGTGCCATCAGTGAGGCCCCGCGGGAGGGGAAGGGCTACACCTTC; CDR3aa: CAISEAPREGKGYTF
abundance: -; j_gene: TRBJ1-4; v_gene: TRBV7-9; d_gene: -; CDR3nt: TGTGCCAGCAGCTTTGGGAGCTCATCAACTAATGAAAAACTGTTTTTT; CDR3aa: CASSFGSSSTNEKLFF
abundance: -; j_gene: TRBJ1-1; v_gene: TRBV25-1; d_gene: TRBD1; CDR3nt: TGTGCCAGCAGATCCGGGACAGGGATGCTGGACACTGAAGCTTTCTTT; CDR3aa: CASRSGTGMLDTEAFF
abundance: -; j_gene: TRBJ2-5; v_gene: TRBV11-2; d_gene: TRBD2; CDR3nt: TGTGCCAGCACCGGACTAGCGGGGGGAGAGACCCAGTACTTC; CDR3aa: CASTGLAGGETQYF
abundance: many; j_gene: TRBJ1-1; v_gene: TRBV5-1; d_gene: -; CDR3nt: TGCGCCAGCAGCTTGGCAGGGAACACTGAAGCTTTCTTT; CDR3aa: CASSLAGNTEAFF
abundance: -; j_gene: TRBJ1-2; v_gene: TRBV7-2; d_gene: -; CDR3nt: TGTGCCAGCAGCTTAGCGTACCCCCAAGGCGGCTACACCTTC; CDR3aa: CASSLAYPQGGYTF
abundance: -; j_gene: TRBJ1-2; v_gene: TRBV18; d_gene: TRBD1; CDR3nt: TGTGCCAGCTCCCCGGACAGGGCTGGAGGCTACACCTTC; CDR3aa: CASSPDRAGGYTF
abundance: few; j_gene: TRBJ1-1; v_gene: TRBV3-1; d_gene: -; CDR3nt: TGTGCCAGCAGCCACCGTACTGAAGCTTTCTTT; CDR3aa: CASSHRTEAFF
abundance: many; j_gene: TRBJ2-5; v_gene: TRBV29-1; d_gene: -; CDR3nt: TGCAGCGCCCTCCCCGGTGAGACCCAGTACTTC; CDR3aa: CSALPGETQYF
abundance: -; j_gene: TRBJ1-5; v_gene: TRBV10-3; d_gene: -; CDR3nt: TGTGCCATCAGTGAGTCTGGTAGCAATCAGCCCCAGCATTTT; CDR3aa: CAISESGSNQPQHF